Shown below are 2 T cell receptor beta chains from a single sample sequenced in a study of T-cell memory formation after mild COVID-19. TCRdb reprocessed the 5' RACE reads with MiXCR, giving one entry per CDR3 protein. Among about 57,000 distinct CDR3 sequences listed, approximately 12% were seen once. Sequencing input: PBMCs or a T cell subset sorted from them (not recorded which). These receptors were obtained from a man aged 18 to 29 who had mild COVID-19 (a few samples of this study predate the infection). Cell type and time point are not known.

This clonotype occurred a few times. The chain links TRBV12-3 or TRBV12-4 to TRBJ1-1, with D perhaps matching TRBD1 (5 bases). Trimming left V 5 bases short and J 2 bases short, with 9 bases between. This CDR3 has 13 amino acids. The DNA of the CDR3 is TGTGCCAGCAGTCCACAGGAAAACACTGAAGCTTTCTTT. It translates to CASSPQENTEAFF.

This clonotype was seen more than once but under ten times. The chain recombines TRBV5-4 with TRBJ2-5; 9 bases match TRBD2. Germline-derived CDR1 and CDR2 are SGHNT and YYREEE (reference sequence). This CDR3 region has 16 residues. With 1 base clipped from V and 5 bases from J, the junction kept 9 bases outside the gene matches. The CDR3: CASSLFFSSGVETQYF. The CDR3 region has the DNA TGTGCCAGCAGCTTGTTCTTTTCTAGCGGGGTCGAGACCCAGTACTTC. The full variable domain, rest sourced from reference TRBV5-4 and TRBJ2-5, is ETGVTQSPTHLIKTRGQQVTLRCSSQSGHNTVSWYQQALGQGPQFIFQYYREEENGRGNFPPRFSGLQFPNYSSELNVNALELDDSALYLCASSLFFSSGVETQYFGPGTRLLVL.